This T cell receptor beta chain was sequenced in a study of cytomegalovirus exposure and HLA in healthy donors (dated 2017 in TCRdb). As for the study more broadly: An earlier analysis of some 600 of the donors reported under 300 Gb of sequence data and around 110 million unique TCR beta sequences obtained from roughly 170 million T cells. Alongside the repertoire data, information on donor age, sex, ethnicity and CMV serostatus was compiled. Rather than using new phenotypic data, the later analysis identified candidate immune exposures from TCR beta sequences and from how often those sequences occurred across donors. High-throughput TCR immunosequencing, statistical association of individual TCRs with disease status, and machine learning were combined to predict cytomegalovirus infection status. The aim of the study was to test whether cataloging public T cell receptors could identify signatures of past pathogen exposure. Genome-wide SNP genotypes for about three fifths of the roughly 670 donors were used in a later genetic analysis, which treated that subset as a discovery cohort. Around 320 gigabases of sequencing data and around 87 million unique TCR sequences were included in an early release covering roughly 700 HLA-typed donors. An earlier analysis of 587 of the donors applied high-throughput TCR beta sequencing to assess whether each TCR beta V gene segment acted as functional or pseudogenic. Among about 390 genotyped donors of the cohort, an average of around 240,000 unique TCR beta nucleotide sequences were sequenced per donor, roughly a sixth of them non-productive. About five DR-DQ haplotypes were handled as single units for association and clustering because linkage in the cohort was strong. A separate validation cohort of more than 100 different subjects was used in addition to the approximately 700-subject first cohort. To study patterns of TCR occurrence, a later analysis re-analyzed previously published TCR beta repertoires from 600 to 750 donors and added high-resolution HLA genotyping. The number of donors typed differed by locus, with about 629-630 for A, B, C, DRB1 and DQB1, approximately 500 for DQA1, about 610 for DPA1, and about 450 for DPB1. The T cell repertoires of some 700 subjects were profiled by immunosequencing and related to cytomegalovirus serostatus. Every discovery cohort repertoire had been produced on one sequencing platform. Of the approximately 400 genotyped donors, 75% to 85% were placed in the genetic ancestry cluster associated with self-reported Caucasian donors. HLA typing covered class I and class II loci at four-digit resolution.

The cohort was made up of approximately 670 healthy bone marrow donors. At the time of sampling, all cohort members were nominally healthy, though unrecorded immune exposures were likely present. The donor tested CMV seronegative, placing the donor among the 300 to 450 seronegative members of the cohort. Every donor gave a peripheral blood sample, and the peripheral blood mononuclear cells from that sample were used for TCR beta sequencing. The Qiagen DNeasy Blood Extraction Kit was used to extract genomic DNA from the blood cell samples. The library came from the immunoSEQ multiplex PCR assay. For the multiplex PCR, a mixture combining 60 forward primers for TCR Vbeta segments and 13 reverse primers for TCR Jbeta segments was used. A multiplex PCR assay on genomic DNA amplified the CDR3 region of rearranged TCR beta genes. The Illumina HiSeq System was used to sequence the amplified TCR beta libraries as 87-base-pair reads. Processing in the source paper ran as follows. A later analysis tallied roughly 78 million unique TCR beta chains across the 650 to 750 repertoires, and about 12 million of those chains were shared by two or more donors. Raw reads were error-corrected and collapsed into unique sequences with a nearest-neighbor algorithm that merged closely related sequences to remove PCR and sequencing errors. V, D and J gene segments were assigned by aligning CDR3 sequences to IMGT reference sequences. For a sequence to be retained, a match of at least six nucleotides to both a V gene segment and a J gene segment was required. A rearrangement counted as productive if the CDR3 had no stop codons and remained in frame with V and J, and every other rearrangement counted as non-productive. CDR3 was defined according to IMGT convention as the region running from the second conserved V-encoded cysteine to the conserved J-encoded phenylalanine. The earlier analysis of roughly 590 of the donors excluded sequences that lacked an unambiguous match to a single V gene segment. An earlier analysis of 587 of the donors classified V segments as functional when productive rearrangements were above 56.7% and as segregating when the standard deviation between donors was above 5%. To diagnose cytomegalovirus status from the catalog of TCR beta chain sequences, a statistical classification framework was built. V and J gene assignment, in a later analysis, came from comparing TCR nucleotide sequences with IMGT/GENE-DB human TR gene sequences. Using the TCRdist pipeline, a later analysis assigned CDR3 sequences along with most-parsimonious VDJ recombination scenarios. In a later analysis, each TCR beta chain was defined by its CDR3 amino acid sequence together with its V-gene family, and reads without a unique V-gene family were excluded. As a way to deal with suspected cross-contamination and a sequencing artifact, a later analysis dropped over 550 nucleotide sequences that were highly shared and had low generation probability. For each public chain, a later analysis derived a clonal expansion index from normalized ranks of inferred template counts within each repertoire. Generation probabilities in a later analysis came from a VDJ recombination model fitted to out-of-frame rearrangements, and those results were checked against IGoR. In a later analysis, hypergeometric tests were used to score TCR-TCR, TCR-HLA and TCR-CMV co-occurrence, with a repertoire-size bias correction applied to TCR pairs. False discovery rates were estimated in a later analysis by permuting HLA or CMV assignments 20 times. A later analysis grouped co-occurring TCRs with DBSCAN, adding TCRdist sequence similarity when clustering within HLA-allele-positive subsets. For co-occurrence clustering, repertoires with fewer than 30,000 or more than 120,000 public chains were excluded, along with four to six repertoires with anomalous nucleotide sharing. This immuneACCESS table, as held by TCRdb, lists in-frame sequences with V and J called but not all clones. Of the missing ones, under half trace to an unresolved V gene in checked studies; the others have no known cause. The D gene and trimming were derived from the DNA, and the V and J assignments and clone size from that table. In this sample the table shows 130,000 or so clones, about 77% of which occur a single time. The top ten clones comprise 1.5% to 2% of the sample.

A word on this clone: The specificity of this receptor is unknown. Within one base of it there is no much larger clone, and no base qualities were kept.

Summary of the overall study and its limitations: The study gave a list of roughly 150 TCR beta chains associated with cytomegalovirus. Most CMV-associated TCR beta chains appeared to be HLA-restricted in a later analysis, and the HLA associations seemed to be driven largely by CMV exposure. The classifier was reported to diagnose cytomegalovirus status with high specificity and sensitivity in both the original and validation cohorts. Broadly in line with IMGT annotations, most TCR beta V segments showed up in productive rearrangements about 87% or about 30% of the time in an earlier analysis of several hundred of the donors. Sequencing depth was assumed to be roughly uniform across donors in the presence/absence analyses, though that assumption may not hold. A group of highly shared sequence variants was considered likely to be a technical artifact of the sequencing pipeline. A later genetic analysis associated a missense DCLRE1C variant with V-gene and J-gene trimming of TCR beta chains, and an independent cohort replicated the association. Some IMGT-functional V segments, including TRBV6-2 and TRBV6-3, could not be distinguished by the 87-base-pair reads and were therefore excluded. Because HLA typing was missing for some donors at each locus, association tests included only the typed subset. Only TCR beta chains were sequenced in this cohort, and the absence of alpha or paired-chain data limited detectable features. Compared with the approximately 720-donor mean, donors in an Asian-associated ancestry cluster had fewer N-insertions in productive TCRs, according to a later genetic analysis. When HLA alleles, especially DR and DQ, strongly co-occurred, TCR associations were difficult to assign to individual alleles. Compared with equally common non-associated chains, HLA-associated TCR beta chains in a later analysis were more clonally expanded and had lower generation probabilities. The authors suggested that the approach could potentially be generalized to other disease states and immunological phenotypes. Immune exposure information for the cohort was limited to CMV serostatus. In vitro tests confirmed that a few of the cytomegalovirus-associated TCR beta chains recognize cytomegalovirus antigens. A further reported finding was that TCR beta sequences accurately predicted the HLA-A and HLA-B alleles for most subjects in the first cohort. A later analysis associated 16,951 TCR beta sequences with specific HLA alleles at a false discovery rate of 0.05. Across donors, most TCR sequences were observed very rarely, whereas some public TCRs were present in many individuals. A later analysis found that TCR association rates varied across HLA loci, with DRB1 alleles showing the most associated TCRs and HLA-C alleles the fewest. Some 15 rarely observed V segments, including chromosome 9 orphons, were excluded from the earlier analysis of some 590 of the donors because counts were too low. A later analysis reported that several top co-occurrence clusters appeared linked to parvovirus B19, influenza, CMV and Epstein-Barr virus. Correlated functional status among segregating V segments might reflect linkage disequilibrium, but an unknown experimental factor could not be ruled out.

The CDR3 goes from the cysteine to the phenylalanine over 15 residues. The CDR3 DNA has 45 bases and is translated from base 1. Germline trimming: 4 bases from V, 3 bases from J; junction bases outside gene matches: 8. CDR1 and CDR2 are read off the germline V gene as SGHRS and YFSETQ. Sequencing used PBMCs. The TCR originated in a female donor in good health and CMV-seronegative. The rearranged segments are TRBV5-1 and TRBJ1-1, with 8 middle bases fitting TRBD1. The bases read TGCGCCAGCAGCCAGTACAGGGGGTGGGACACTGAAGCTTTCTTT. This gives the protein CASSQYRGWDTEAFF.